This T cell receptor beta chain was recovered during a study of blood T cells in healthy people across ages. The study, taken as a whole, reports: A strong correlation between TCR beta diversity and naive T cell percentage was seen.

Sample-barcoded 5' priming and a J-beta primer mix drove a second PCR of roughly 6 to 12 cycles. Using its own MiXCR run on the 5' RACE reads, TCRdb lists one record per CDR3 protein. This sample has about 1.8 million distinct CDR3 sequences, with about 50% found just once. Of note for this clonotype: As yet, its antigen is unknown.

V dropped 2 bases and J dropped 5 bases, with 7 bases sitting between them. Looked up from germline, CDR1 is WNHNN and CDR2 is SYGVQD (reference sequence). The CDR3 consists of 13 residues. Peripheral blood from each donor was collected in a volume of 8 to 10 milliliters. The chain carries TRBV10-1 and TRBJ1-5; no reliable D call. The specimen was blood. The TCR sequence derives from a woman between 35 and 50 years old in good health. The CDR3 region has the DNA TGCGCCAGCAGTGAGGTGTGGGATCAGCCCCAGCATTTT. Residues: CASSEVWDQPQHF.